These 13 T cell receptor beta chains were sequenced from one sample in a study of cytomegalovirus exposure and HLA in healthy donors. 60 Vbeta and 13 Jbeta primers were used in PCR. This table comes from immunoSEQ multiplex PCR, and its TCRdb copy is limited to in-frame clones, with some not included. The data show about 54,000 clones, more than 75% seen once. The sample consisted of PBMCs. These receptors were taken from a female donor in good health and CMV-seronegative.

This clone was recorded only once. The chain recombines TRBV29-1 with TRBJ2-4, with 7 positions matching TRBD2. Germline CDR1 is SQVTM and CDR2 is ANQGSEA. V shed 1 base, J shed 5 bases, and the junction held 14 bases outside the gene matches. This CDR3 comprises 17 residues. The CDR3: CSVEGLAETLRENIQYF. In nucleotides, the CDR3 is TGCAGCGTTGAAGGGCTAGCGGAGACCCTGAGGGAAAACATTCAGTACTTC.

The rearrangement uses TRBV14 and TRBJ2-2, with TRBD2 as a possible D gene (6 bases). There are 17 residues in the CDR3. Germline V gives CDR1 SGHDN, CDR2 FVKESK. The V end was cut by 4 bases, the J end by 5 bases, with 20 bases between. The CDR3 bases are TGTGCCAGCAGCCTGGGACTCGCTCTTGAACTTACCGGGGAGCTGTTTTTT. It yields the protein CASSLGLALELTGELFF.

The V gene is TRBV4-2, the J gene TRBJ2-2; 9 bases match TRBD1. V trimming: 3 bases; J trimming: 4 bases; junction bases outside the gene matches: 6. In germline, CDR1 is LGHNA, CDR2 YNFKEQ. The CDR3 consists of 16 residues. CDR3 protein: CASSQITGGLTGELFF. Here the CDR3 DNA reads TGTGCCAGCAGCCAGATAACAGGGGGCCTCACCGGGGAGCTGTTTTTT.

The V gene is TRBV19, the J gene TRBJ2-1, with 7 nucleotides matching TRBD1. The germline CDR1 and CDR2 sequences are LNHDA and SQIVND (reference sequence). V was clipped by 8 bases and J by 7 bases; unmatched bases: 11. The CDR3 runs to 14 residues. The CDR3 DNA reads TGTGCCAGTGATCCGGGACAGAGGTTTAATGAGCAGTTCTTC. This sequence encodes CASDPGQRFNEQFF. Complete variable domain (other parts from reference TRBV19 and TRBJ2-1): DGGITQSPKYLFRKEGQNVTLSCEQNLNHDAMYWYRQDPGQGLRLIYYSQIVNDFQKGDIAEGYSVSREKKESFPLTVTSAQKNPTAFYLCASDPGQRFNEQFFGPGTRLTVL.

The chain couples TRBV29-1 to TRBJ1-1; D remains ambiguous. V was cut by 4 bases and J by 5 bases, with 11 bases left in between. The CDR3 is 12 amino acids. The germline V gene has CDR1 SQVTM and CDR2 ANQGSEA. In DNA form, the CDR3 reads TGCAGCGTTGTCGGGGAGGTAACTGAAGCTTTCTTT. Translating it yields CSVVGEVTEAFF.

The chain is built from TRBV6-5 and TRBJ1-2; 7 bases line up with TRBD1. Per germline, CDR1 MNHEY and CDR2 SVGAGI. This CDR3 region has 14 residues. The V segment lost 2 bases and the J segment 7 bases; nucleotides outside the gene matches: 7. CDR3: CASSYVGGGGGYTF. In DNA, the CDR3 is TGTGCCAGCAGTTACGTAGGGGGCGGTGGTGGCTACACCTTC.

The chain has TRBV7-9 and TRBJ2-4; 9 bases are a match to TRBD1. The CDR3 extends over 16 amino acids. Trimming removed 5 bases from V and 1 base from J; junction bases left unmatched: 6. Germline V gives CDR1 SEHNR, CDR2 FQNEAQ (reference sequence). The DNA of the CDR3 is TGTGCCAGCAGCCCGGGGACAGGGAAGGCCAAAAACATTCAGTACTTC. Amino acids: CASSPGTGKAKNIQYF. The full variable domain, in which reference TRBV7-9 and TRBJ2-4 provide the parts outside the CDR3, is DTGVSQNPRHKITKRGQNVTFRCDPISEHNRLYWYRQTLGQGPEFLTYFQNEAQLEKSRLLSDRFSAERPKGSFSTLEIQRTEQGDSAMYLCASSPGTGKAKNIQYFGAGTRLSVL.

V usage is TRBV11-3 and J usage is TRBJ2-7, with D possibly being TRBD1 (5 bases). The ends were cut back, 8 bases at V and 3 bases at J, with 11 bases in the middle. The CDR3 covers 12 residues. Germline CDR1 reads SGHNT; CDR2 reads YENEEA. The CDR3 loop reads CASSDTDYEQYF. The CDR3 DNA reads as TGTGCCAGCTCGGACACCGACTACGAGCAGTACTTC.

The CDR3 DNA reads TGTGCCTGGAACAGGGGAAGTAACACCGGGGAGCTGTTTTTT. The encoded protein is CAWNRGSNTGELFF. This chain uses TRBV30 with TRBJ2-2; 7 bases are shared with TRBD1. Losses at the gene ends were 4 bases for V and 2 bases for J; bases not matched to a gene: 4. This CDR3 is 14 amino acids long. Germline V CDR1 and CDR2: GTSNPN, SVGIG (reference sequence).

This clone was seen only once. The chain uses TRBV5-1 and TRBJ1-3; 7 positions match TRBD1. J was trimmed by 0 bases and V by 0 bases; bases with no gene match: 6. This CDR3 has 17 residues. CDR1 is SGHRS, CDR2 YFSETQ, per germline. CDR3 amino acids: CASSLAVGDSSGNTIYF. The DNA for the CDR3 is TGCGCCAGCAGCTTGGCCGTGGGGGACAGCTCTGGAAACACCATATATTTT. Complete variable domain (other parts from reference TRBV5-1 and TRBJ1-3): KAGVTQTPRYLIKTRGQQVTLSCSPISGHRSVSWYQQTPGQGLQFLFEYFSETQRNKGNFPGRFSGRQFSNSRSEMNVSTLELGDSALYLCASSLAVGDSSGNTIYFGEGSWLTVV.

The J gene is TRBJ2-2, the V gene TRBV7-3, with no clear D. Trimming pared 3 bases from V and 6 bases from J, leaving 11 bases between. The CDR3 runs to 14 residues. The germline V gene encodes CDR1 SGHTA and CDR2 FQGTGA. Here the CDR3 DNA reads TGTGCCAGCAGCTTTAGCCTATCTGCCGGGGAGCTGTTTTTT. Its translation: CASSFSLSAGELFF.

The CDR3 sequence: CASSLGGQDGAFF. The CDR3 DNA reads as TGTGCCAGCAGCTTAGGGGGGCAGGATGGAGCTTTCTTT. The rearrangement joins TRBV7-2 to TRBJ1-1, with a weak D call TRBD1 (6 bases). The CDR3 spans 13 residues. From germline, CDR1 is SGHTA and CDR2 FQGNSA. V lost 1 base and J lost 10, with 13 bases in between.

This clone was recorded only once. The CDR3 DNA sequence: TGTGCCAGCAGCGATAGAGGACAGGGCTCAGATACGCAGTATTTT. It yields the protein CASSDRGQGSDTQYF. This sequence joins TRBV9 and TRBJ2-3; 8 bases align to TRBD1. The CDR3 spans 15 residues. Losses at the gene ends were 3 bases for V and 4 bases for J; bases not matched to a gene: 7. Germline CDR1 SGDLS, CDR2 YYNGEE.